The 15 T cell receptor beta chains reported below all come from one sample, sequenced in a study of shared clonotypes between healthy human individuals. This table comes from immunoSEQ multiplex PCR, and its TCRdb copy is limited to in-frame clones, with some not included. The data hold 2 million to 2.5 million clones, with approximately 95% observed a single time. Sequenced material: naive CD4+ T cells sorted from blood. Subset of the sample: CD45RA+ positively selected. All receptors derive from a man in his late teens or twenties in good health.

V and J are TRBV25-1 and TRBJ2-7, with D possibly matching TRBD1 (5 bases). V was pared by 3 bases and J by 4 bases, with 10 bases between. This CDR3 is built from 13 residues. The germline V gene encodes CDR1 MGHDK and CDR2 SYGVNS. The CDR3 sequence: CASSEWGLYEQYF. CDR3 DNA: TGTGCCAGCAGTGAGTGGGGCCTTTACGAGCAGTACTTC.

The chain is built from TRBV6-5 and TRBJ2-7, with TRBD1 matching over 7 bases. The junction had 5 bases not matched to a gene; V was cut back by 4 bases and J by 2 bases. Germline V gene data show CDR1 as MNHEY and CDR2 as SVGAGI. The CDR3 loop spans 14 amino acids. Here the CDR3 reads CASSFGQETYEQYF. For the CDR3, the DNA is TGTGCCAGCAGTTTCGGACAGGAGACCTACGAGCAGTACTTC.

The rearrangement uses TRBV6-5 and TRBJ2-2; a weak D match, TRBD1 (6 bases). The germline CDR1 and CDR2 sequences are MNHEY and SVGAGI. The CDR3 has 15 residues. V gave up 5 bases and J gave up 6 bases, with 16 bases separating them. For the CDR3, the DNA is TGTGCCAGCAGTAGAGGGATACAGGGCTCCGGGGAGCTGTTTTTT. Protein: CASSRGIQGSGELFF.

V and J are TRBV13 and TRBJ2-7, with 11 positions matching TRBD2. J gave up 6 bases and V 5 bases, and 9 bases lay outside the gene matches. Germline CDR1 PRHDT, CDR2 FYEKMQ (reference sequence). This CDR3 has 15 amino acids. The CDR3 sequence: CASSPGGLAGGEQYF. The CDR3 DNA reads TGTGCCAGCAGCCCAGGAGGACTAGCGGGCGGCGAGCAGTACTTC.

About this clone: A much larger clone differs by one base, so this may be a read error. The sample contains more than one DNA sequence encoding this CDR3. The V call is TRBV5-8, the J call TRBJ2-5; D unclear. The germline V gene has CDR1 SGHTS and CDR2 YDEGEE. The CDR3 extends over 11 amino acids. Trimming left V 2 bases short and J 3 bases short, with 2 bases between. The CDR3 DNA sequence: TGTGCCAGCAGCTTAGAAGAGACCCAGTACTTC. This encodes CASSLEETQYF.

V gene TRBV11-3 combines with J gene TRBJ1-1, with TRBD1 identical over 7 bases. Germline values: CDR1 SGHNT, CDR2 YENEEA. This CDR3 comprises 14 residues. V lost 4 bases to trimming and J lost 6 bases; unmatched junction nucleotides: 8. This chain's CDR3 is CASSYGTVGAEAFF. The DNA for the CDR3 is TGTGCCAGCAGCTATGGGACAGTGGGGGCTGAAGCTTTCTTT. Together with reference TRBV11-3 and TRBJ1-1, the CDR3 gives the full variable domain: EAGVVQSPRYKIIEKKQPVAFWCNPISGHNTLYWYLQNLGQGPELLIRYENEEAVDDSQLPKDRFSAERLKGVDSTLKIQPAELGDSAVYLCASSYGTVGAEAFFGQGTRLTVV.

The chain uses TRBV5-5 and TRBJ1-1, with TRBD1 identical over 8 bases. The CDR3 has 16 residues. Germline trimming cut 4 bases from V and 0 bases from J; bases unmatched to any gene: 8. CDR1 is SGHKS, CDR2 YYEKEE, per germline (reference sequence). CDR3 sequence reads: CASSTGQGIMNTEAFF. Here the CDR3 DNA reads TGTGCCAGCAGCACCGGACAGGGAATCATGAACACTGAAGCTTTCTTT.

The J gene is TRBJ1-3, the V gene TRBV7-2; tentative D call: TRBD1 (5 bases). CDR1 is SGHTA and CDR2 is FQGNSA in the germline V gene. The CDR3 spans 15 residues. The germline V and J ends were trimmed by 1 base and 3 bases, with 10 bases remaining between them. The CDR3 loop reads CASSLGGRDGNTIYF. In DNA, the CDR3 is TGTGCCAGCAGCTTAGGAGGCAGGGATGGAAACACCATATATTTT.

Comments on this clone: The sample contains more than one DNA sequence encoding this CDR3. This chain links TRBV29-1 with TRBJ2-7; 10 bases map to TRBD1. The germline CDR1 and CDR2 sequences are SQVTM and ANQGSEA. The junction had 2 bases not matched to a gene; V was cut back by 4 bases and J by 5 bases. The CDR3 covers 12 residues. The CDR3 sequence: CSVGQGANEQYF. The CDR3 bases are TGCAGCGTTGGACAGGGGGCGAACGAGCAGTACTTC.

This clone was observed once. The rearrangement uses TRBV11-2 and TRBJ1-2; no clear D. V dropped 1 base and J dropped 2 bases, with 11 bases sitting between them. The length of the CDR3 is 15 residues. Germline V CDR1 and CDR2: SGHAT, FQNNGV. The CDR3 nucleotides are TGTGCCAGCAGCTTAGGACCCCCGGGCAACTATGGCTACACCTTC. Protein sequence: CASSLGPPGNYGYTF.

The chain employs TRBV9 and TRBJ1-2; tentatively, D is TRBD1 (5 bases). V gave up 0 bases and J gave up 8 bases, with 11 bases separating them. CDR1 and CDR2 from the germline V gene are SGDLS and YYNGEE. The length of the CDR3 is 13 residues. The CDR3 sequence: CASSVEGPWGYTF. As DNA, the CDR3 is TGTGCCAGCAGCGTAGAGGGACCGTGGGGCTACACCTTC.

The chain recombines TRBV5-6 with TRBJ2-5; D unclear. The V gene lost 2 bases and the J gene lost 5 bases, with 10 bases spanning the gap. The CDR3 runs to 13 residues. Germline V lookup: CDR1 SGHDT, CDR2 YYEEEE. In DNA form, the CDR3 reads TGTGCCAGCAGCTTCGGTCGGCGGGAGACCCAGTACTTC. This translates into CASSFGRRETQYF. The whole variable domain, filled in from reference TRBV5-6 and TRBJ2-5, reads DAGVTQSPTHLIKTRGQQVTLRCSPKSGHDTVSWYQQALGQGPQFIFQYYEEEERQRGNFPDRFSGHQFPNYSSELNVNALLLGDSALYLCASSFGRRETQYFGPGTRLLVL.

The chain couples TRBV4-1 to TRBJ1-3; no clear D. The CDR3 has 12 residues. Trimming left V 8 bases short and J 0 bases short, with 5 bases between. The germline CDR1 and CDR2 sequences are MGHRA and YSYEKL. The CDR3 region is CASGSSGNTIYF. CDR3 in DNA: TGCGCCAGCGGGAGCTCTGGAAACACCATATATTTT.

The genes are TRBV6-5 and TRBJ2-7, with D possibly TRBD2 on 6 matching bases. With 6 bases removed from V and 0 bases from J, the gap between germline ends came to 15 bases. Germline CDR1 MNHEY, CDR2 SVGAGI. The CDR3 covers 15 residues. The CDR3 reads CASSASERLSYEQYF. CDR3 sequence (DNA): TGTGCCAGCAGCGCTAGCGAAAGGCTCTCCTACGAGCAGTACTTC.

In its sample, this clone was seen once. The V and J genes are TRBV7-9 and TRBJ1-1; 7 nucleotides align to TRBD1. Per the germline V gene, CDR1 is SEHNR and CDR2 is FQNEAQ (reference sequence). This CDR3 is 15 amino acids long. J gave up 2 bases and V 8 bases, and 11 bases lay outside the gene matches. CDR3 bases: TGTGCCAGCGTATCTAGGGGGCCTTTTAACACTGAAGCTTTCTTT. It is translated as CASVSRGPFNTEAFF. The variable domain in full, completed from reference TRBV7-9 and TRBJ1-1, reads DTGVSQNPRHKITKRGQNVTFRCDPISEHNRLYWYRQTLGQGPEFLTYFQNEAQLEKSRLLSDRFSAERPKGSFSTLEIQRTEQGDSAMYLCASVSRGPFNTEAFFGQGTRLTVV.